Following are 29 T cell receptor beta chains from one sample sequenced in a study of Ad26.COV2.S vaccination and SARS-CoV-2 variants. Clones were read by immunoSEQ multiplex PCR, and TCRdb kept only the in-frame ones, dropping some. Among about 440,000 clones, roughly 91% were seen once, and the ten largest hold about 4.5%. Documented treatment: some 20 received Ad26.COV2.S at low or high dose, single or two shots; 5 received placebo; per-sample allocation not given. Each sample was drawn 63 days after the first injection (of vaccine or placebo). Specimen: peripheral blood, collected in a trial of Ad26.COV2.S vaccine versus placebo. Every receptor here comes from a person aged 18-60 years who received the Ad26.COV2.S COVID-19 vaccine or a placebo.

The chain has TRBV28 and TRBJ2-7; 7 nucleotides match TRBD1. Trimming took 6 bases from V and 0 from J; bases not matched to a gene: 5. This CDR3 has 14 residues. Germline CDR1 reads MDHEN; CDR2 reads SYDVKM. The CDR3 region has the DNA TGTGCCAGCAGCCCTACAGGGGTCTCCTACGAGCAGTACTTC. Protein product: CASSPTGVSYEQYF.

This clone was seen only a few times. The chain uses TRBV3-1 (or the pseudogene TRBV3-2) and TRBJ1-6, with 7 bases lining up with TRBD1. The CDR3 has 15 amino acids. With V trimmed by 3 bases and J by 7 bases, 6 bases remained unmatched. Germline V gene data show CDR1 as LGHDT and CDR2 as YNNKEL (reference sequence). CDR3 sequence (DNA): TGTGCCAGCAGCCACACCGGGACAGAGAATTCACCCCTCCACTTT. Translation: CASSHTGTENSPLHF.

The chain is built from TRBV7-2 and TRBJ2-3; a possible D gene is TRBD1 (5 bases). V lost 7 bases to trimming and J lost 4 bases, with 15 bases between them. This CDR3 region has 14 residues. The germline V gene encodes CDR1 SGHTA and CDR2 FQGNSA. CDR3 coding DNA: TGTGCCAGCAACGAAGGGGTCACTCCAGATACGCAGTATTTT. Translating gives CASNEGVTPDTQYF. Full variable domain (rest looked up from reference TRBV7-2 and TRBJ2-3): GAGVSQSPSNKVTEKGKDVELRCDPISGHTALYWYRQSLGQGLEFLIYFQGNSAPDKSGLPSDRFSAERTGGSVSTLTIQRTQQEDSAVYLCASNEGVTPDTQYFGPGTRLTVL.

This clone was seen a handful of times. The CDR3 DNA sequence: TGTGCCAGCAGTGTAAGGGAGAACACTGAAGCTTTCTTT. Translating gives CASSVRENTEAFF. This chain joins TRBV6-4 and TRBJ1-1; D gene uncertain. CDR1 is MRHNA and CDR2 is SNTAGT in the germline V gene. V was pared by 4 bases and J by 1 base, with 7 bases between. The CDR3 has 13 residues.

The CDR3 region is CASSMGLAGVWTGELFF. The CDR3 nucleotides read TGTGCCAGTAGTATGGGACTAGCGGGAGTGTGGACCGGGGAGCTGTTTTTT. The V gene is TRBV19, the J gene TRBJ2-2; 14 nucleotides match TRBD2. Unmatched junction bases numbered 5, after V lost 3 bases and J lost 5 bases. CDR3 size: 17 residues. Germline CDR1 and CDR2: LNHDA and SQIVND (reference sequence).

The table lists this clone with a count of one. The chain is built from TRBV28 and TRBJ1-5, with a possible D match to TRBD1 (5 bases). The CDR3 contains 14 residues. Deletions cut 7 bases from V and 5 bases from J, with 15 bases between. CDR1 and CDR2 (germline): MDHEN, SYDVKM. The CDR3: CASTEGPQDQPQHF. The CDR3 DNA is TGTGCCAGCACCGAGGGGCCCCAGGATCAGCCCCAGCATTTT.

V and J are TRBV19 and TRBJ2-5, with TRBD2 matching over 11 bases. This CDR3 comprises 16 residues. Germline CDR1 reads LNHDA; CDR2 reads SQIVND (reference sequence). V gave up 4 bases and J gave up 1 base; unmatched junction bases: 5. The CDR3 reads CASSRGTSGFQETQYF. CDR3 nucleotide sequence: TGTGCCAGTAGTAGGGGGACTAGCGGTTTCCAAGAGACCCAGTACTTC.

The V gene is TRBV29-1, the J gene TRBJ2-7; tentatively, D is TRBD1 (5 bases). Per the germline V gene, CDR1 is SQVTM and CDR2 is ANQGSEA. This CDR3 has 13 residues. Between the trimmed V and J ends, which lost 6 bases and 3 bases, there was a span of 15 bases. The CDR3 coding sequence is TGCAGCGTGACGCAGGGAAGGGGCTACGAGCAGTACTTC. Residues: CSVTQGRGYEQYF.

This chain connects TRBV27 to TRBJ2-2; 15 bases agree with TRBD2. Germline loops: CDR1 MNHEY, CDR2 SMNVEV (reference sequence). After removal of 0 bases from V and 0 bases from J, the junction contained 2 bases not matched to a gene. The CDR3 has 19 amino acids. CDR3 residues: CASSLSGLAGGANTGELFF. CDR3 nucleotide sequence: TGTGCCAGCAGTTTATCGGGACTAGCGGGAGGAGCGAACACCGGGGAGCTGTTTTTT.

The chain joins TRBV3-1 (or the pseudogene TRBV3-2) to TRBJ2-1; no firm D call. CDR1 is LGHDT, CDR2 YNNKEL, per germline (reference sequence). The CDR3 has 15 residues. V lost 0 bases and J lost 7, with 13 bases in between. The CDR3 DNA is TGTGCCAGCAGCCAAGATTCGGGCTTGGGGAATGAGCAGTTCTTC. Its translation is CASSQDSGLGNEQFF.

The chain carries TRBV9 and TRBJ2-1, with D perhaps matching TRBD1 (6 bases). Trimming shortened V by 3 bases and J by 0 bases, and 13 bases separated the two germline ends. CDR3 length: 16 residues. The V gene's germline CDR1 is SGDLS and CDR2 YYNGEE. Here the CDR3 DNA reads TGTGCCAGCAGCGCGACAGTGGACAGCTCCTACAATGAGCAGTTCTTC. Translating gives CASSATVDSSYNEQFF.

The CDR3 DNA sequence: TGTGCCAGCAGTTGGACAGCCGATAGCAATCAGCCCCAGCATTTT. This gives the protein CASSWTADSNQPQHF. V and J are TRBV9 and TRBJ1-5, with D tentatively TRBD1 (6 bases). Germline V gives CDR1 SGDLS, CDR2 YYNGEE. V was cut by 5 bases and J by 0 bases, with 12 bases left in between. The CDR3 sequence is 15 residues long.

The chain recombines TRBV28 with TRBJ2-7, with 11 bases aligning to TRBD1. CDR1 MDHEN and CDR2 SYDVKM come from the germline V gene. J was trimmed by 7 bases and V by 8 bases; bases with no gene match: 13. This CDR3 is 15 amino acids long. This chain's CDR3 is CASQSWTGGTWEQYF. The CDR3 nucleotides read TGTGCCAGCCAGAGTTGGACAGGGGGCACGTGGGAGCAGTACTTC. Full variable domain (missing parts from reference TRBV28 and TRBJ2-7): DVKVTQSSRYLVKRTGEKVFLECVQDMDHENMFWYRQDPGLGLRLIYFSYDVKMKEKGDIPEGYSVSREKKERFSLILESASTNQTSMYLCASQSWTGGTWEQYFGPGTRLTVT.

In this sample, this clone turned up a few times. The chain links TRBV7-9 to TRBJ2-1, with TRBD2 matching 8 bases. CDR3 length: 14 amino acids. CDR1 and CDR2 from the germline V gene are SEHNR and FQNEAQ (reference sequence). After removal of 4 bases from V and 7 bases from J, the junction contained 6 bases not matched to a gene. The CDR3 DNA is TGTGCCAGCAGCTATGGGACTAGGCCGAATGAGCAGTTCTTC. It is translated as CASSYGTRPNEQFF.

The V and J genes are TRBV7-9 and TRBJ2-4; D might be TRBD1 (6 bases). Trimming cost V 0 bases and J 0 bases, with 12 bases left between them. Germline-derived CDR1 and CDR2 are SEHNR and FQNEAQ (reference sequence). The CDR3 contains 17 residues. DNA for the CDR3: TGTGCCAGCAGCTTAGCTGGGACATTACTAGCCAAAAACATTCAGTACTTC. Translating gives CASSLAGTLLAKNIQYF.

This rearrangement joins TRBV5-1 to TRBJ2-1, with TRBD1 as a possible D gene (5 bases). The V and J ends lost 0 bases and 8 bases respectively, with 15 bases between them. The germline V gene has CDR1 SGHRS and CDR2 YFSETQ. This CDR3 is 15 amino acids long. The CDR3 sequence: CASSLGQGPLYEQFF. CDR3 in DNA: TGCGCCAGCAGCTTGGGGCAGGGCCCTTTATATGAGCAGTTCTTC.

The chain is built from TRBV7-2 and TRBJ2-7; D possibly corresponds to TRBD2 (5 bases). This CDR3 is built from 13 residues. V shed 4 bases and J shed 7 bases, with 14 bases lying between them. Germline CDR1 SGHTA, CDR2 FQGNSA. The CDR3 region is CASSYSSRGEQYF. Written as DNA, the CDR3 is TGTGCCAGCAGCTACTCTAGCCGTGGGGAGCAGTACTTC.

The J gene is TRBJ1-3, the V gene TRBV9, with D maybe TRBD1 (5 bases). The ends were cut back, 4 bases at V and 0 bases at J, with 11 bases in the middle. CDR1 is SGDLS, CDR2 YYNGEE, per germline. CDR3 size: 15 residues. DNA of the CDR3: TGTGCCAGCAGCCCCCGACAGAGCTCTGGAAACACCATATATTTT. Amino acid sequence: CASSPRQSSGNTIYF.

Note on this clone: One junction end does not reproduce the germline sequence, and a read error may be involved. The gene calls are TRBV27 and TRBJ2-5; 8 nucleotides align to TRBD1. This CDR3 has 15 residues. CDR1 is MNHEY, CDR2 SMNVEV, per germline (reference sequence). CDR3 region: CASRLYQGAVETQYF. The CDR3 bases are TGTGCCAGCAGATTATATCAGGGGGCGGTCGAGACCCAGTACTTC.

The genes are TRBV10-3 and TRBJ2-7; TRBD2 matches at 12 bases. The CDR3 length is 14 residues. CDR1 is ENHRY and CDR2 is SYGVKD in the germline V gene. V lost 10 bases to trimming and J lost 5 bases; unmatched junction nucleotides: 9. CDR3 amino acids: CATKAASGRDEQYF. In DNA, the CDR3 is TGTGCCACTAAAGCAGCTAGCGGGAGGGACGAGCAGTACTTC.

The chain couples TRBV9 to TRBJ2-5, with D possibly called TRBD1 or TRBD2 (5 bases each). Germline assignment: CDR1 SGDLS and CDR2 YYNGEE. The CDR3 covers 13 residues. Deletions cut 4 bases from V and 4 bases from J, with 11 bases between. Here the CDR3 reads CASSPRERETQYF. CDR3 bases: TGTGCCAGCAGCCCCAGGGAGCGAGAGACCCAGTACTTC.

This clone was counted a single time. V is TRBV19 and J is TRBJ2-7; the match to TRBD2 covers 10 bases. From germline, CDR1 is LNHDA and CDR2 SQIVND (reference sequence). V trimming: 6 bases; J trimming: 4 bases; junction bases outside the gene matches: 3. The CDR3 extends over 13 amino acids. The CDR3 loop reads CASSPAGGYEQYF. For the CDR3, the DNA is TGTGCCAGTAGCCCAGCGGGAGGGTACGAGCAGTACTTC.

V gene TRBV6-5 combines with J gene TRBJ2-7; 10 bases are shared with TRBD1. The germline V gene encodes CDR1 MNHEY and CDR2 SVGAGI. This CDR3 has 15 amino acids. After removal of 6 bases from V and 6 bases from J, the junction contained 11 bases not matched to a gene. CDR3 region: CASRNRQGAQGEQYF. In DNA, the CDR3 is TGTGCCAGCAGGAATAGACAGGGGGCGCAAGGCGAGCAGTACTTC.

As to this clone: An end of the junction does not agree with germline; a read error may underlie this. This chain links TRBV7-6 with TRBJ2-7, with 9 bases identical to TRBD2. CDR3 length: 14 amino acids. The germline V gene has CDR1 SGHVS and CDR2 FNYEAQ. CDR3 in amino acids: CASSSRGFSGSLDF. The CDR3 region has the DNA TGTGCCAGCAGTTCCCGGGGGTTTAGCGGGAGTTTGGACTTC.

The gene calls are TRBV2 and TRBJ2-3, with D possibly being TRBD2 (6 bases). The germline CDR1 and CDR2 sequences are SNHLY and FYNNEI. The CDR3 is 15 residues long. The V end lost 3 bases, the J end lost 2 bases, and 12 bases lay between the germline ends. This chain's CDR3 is CASSDEGGFTDTQYF. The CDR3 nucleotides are TGTGCCAGCAGTGATGAAGGAGGGTTCACAGATACGCAGTATTTT.

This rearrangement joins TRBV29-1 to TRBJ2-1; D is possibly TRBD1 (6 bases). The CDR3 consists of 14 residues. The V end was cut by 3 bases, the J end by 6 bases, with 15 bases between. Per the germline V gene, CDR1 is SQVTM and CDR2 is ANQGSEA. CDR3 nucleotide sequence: TGCAGCGTTGATTGGCAGGGGATGATCAATGAGCAGTTCTTC. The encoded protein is CSVDWQGMINEQFF.

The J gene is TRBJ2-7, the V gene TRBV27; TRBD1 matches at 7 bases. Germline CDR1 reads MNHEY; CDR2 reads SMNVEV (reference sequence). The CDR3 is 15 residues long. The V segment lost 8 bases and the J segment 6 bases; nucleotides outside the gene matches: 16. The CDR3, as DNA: TGTGCCAGCGGAGTAACAGGGGCCTCCGTAGGCGAGCAGTACTTC. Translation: CASGVTGASVGEQYF.

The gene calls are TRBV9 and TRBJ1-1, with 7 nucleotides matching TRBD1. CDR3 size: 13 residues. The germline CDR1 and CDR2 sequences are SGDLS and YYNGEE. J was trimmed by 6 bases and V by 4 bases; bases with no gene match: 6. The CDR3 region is CASSRGGTAEAFF. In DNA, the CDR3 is TGTGCCAGCAGCCGAGGGGGCACCGCTGAAGCTTTCTTT.

The chain's CDR3 is CASSSTTSRDRGNYNEQFF. The CDR3 DNA sequence: TGTGCCAGCAGCTCCACCACCAGCCGGGACAGGGGGAACTACAATGAGCAGTTCTTC. This chain uses TRBV7-9 with TRBJ2-1, with 11 bases aligning to TRBD1. With V trimmed by 4 bases and J by 3 bases, 14 bases remained unmatched. The CDR3 is 19 amino acids. Germline V gene lookup returns CDR1 SEHNR and CDR2 FQNEAQ (reference sequence).